The T cell receptor (beta chain) under discussion was sequenced for a study of shared clonotypes between healthy human individuals. Study results and limitations: Naive subsets usually exceeded memory subsets in estimated richness.

Germline-derived CDR1 and CDR2 are SGHTA and FQGTGA. The V and J ends lost 5 bases and 5 bases, in that order; junction bases with no gene match: 11. The CDR3 runs 16 residues. Comments on this clone: Its antigen remains unidentified.

Every immunoSEQ plate was one replicate of a subset's evenly spread DNA. For sorted subsets, approximately 0.2 ug DNA per replicate equaled approximately 30,000 T cell genomes. Study processing details: ImmunoSEQ sequences covered only the junction and lacked quality scores; filtering therefore differed. Using immunoSEQ multiplex PCR, the repertoire was profiled, and TCRdb retains in-frame clones only, with some absent. The D gene and trimming were derived from the DNA, and the V and J assignments and clone size from that table. The profile covers a few million clones, with approximately 94% appearing a single time and approximately 0.13% taken by the ten largest.

The rearrangement joins TRBV7-3 to TRBJ2-3; 9 bases agree with TRBD2. Material: naive CD4+ T cells sorted from blood. Subset here: CD45RA+ positively selected. The sequence was obtained from a man aged 18 to 30 in good health. The CDR3 DNA reads as TGTGCCAGCAGCCCGCGGAAGCGGGGGGCCGGAGATACGCAGTATTTT. Residues: CASSPRKRGAGDTQYF.